These 4 T cell receptor beta chains were sequenced from one sample in a study of T cell responses to AZD1222 COVID-19 vaccine. Some clones are missing from TCRdb's copy, which holds only in-frame ones; the method was immunoSEQ multiplex PCR. The sample contains 100,000 to 140,000 clones, around nine tenths of which appear only once. The source was peripheral blood, collected on day 0 of AZD1222 vaccination. These receptors were collected from an adult in good health.

The rearrangement links TRBV19 to TRBJ1-3; D is possibly TRBD1 (5 bases). CDR3 length equals 14 residues. CDR1 LNHDA and CDR2 SQIVND come from the germline V gene (reference sequence). Trimming took 7 bases from V and 2 from J, leaving 12 bases between them. Here the CDR3 reads CASTLGEAGNTIYF. The CDR3 DNA reads TGTGCCAGTACCTTGGGGGAAGCTGGAAACACCATATATTTT.

J is TRBJ2-5 and V is TRBV15; the match to TRBD2 covers 7 bases. The CDR3 runs to 15 residues. Germline CDR1 LNHNV, CDR2 YYDKDF (reference sequence). The ends lost 5 bases at V and 1 base at J; junction bases unmatched: 7. CDR3 sequence (DNA): TGTGCCACCAGCCTCCGAGCGGGGAGCCAAGAGACCCAGTACTTC. Protein sequence: CATSLRAGSQETQYF.

V is TRBV2 and J is TRBJ1-5, with D uncertain. The V end was cut by 3 bases, the J end by 5 bases, with 23 bases between. The CDR3 spans 18 residues. Germline CDR1 and CDR2: SNHLY and FYNNEI. The CDR3 sequence is CASSDPSGGYGGYQPQHF. CDR3 bases: TGTGCCAGCAGTGATCCGTCGGGAGGGTACGGAGGCTATCAGCCCCAGCATTTT. The entire variable domain, with the rest obtained from reference TRBV2 and TRBJ1-5, is as follows: EPEVTQTPSHQVTQMGQEVILRCVPISNHLYFYWYRQILGQKVEFLVSFYNNEISEKSEIFDDQFSVERPDGSNFTLKIRSTKLEDSAMYFCASSDPSGGYGGYQPQHFGDGTRLSIL.

The chain combines TRBV6-2 or TRBV6-3 with TRBJ2-7; 8 positions match TRBD2. CDR3 size: 14 residues. V lost 2 bases, J lost 4 bases, and 4 bases stayed unmatched. Germline V gene sequence: CDR1 MNHEY, CDR2 SVGEGT. The CDR3 DNA is TGTGCCAGCAGTTACCGCGGGGGGAATTACGAGCAGTACTTC. Amino acid sequence: CASSYRGGNYEQYF.